The following is a T cell receptor beta chain sequence with its context. Its antigen is as yet unknown. From germline, CDR1 is SGDLS and CDR2 YYNGEE. The CDR3 totals 15 residues. V lost 4 bases and J lost 5, with 16 bases in between. This sample is part of a study of cytomegalovirus exposure and HLA in healthy donors. Study as a whole: A later analysis reported the 100 to 150 validation repertoires used the same platform as the 666 first-cohort repertoires.

Libraries were prepared by immunoSEQ multiplex PCR; TCRdb keeps only in-frame clonotypes and omits some of them. The profile shows 80,000 to 95,000 clones, roughly 95% of them singletons. The study, taken as a whole, reports: The study flagged about 150 TCR beta chains as cytomegalovirus-associated.

The J gene is TRBJ2-4, the V gene TRBV9; TRBD2 is a possible D gene (6 bases). The sequence was obtained from a woman aged 18-29 years in good health and CMV-seronegative. Material: PBMCs. The CDR3 coding sequence is TGTGCCAGCAGCTCTAATAGCGGCGGGGAAAACATTCAGTACTTC. Encoded protein: CASSSNSGGENIQYF.